This T cell receptor (beta chain) is drawn from a study of cytomegalovirus exposure and HLA in healthy donors. CDR1 ENHRY and CDR2 SYGVKD come from the germline V gene. This CDR3 region has 14 residues. The V segment lost 2 bases and the J segment 7 bases; nucleotides outside the gene matches: 8. PCR amplification relied on 60 Vbeta primers (plus 13 Jbeta primers). Here immunoSEQ multiplex PCR was the method, and the copy in TCRdb shows in-frame clones only, minus some. The sample records tens of thousands of clones, 78% being singletons. The source material was PBMCs. V and J are TRBV10-3 and TRBJ2-7; 7 bases are shared with TRBD2. This clonotype originated in a woman aged 40 to 49 in good health and CMV-seropositive. CDR3 loop: CAISEGTKLREQYF. The CDR3 region has the DNA TGTGCCATCAGTGAGGGGACTAAGTTGCGGGAGCAGTACTTC.